This TCR beta chain was sequenced during a study of a mutant IDH1 vaccine in newly diagnosed glioma. Overall study: Treated patients showed a male proportion of roughly 62%, a female proportion of around 40%, and a mean age of about 41 years. General study points: Seemingly, top peripheral T cell clonotype changes bore no relation to pseudoprogression.

Time point indicated: week 23, last vaccination. In the vaccine, a single dose held 300 ug of the mutant IDH1 20-mer peptide, along with topical imiquimod. Sequenced by immunoSEQ multiplex PCR; TCRdb stores in-frame clones only, minus some. The sample has 58,000 or so clones, about 87% seen once. V was shortened by 6 bases and J by 4 bases, with 9 bases between the two germline ends. The CDR3 spans 12 residues. Germline V gene sequence: CDR1 MNHEY, CDR2 SVGAGI. Comments on this clone: What it binds is unknown.

The J gene is TRBJ1-2, the V gene TRBV6-5; the D is unclear. The sample was PBMCs, taken from a glioma patient whose treatment included an IDH1 peptide vaccine. This receptor was taken from a man aged 40-49 years with glioma. The CDR3 loop is CASRSGRYGYTF. Written as DNA, the CDR3 is TGTGCCAGCAGGTCCGGGCGCTATGGCTACACCTTC.